The 27 T cell receptor beta chains below were found in one sample sequenced in a study of blood T cell repertoires in COVID-19. Only in-frame clones appear in the TCRdb table, and some are missing; sequencing was by immunoSEQ multiplex PCR. The data hold around 300,000 clones, with more than 75% observed a single time. Material for sequencing was PBMCs or T cells enriched from blood (not recorded which). These receptors were collected from a woman younger than 45 who had recovered from COVID-19.

The genes are TRBV5-8 and TRBJ1-1, with D possibly being TRBD1 (6 bases). V was cut by 1 base and J by 5 bases, with 6 bases left in between. The germline gives CDR1 SGHTS, CDR2 YDEGEE. This CDR3 is 12 amino acids long. The CDR3 sequence: CASSLRGTEAFF. CDR3 DNA sequence: TGTGCCAGCAGCTTGAGGGGGACTGAAGCTTTCTTT.

Here the CDR3 reads CASSTEGAHQAIQYF. The CDR3 nucleotides read TGTGCCAGCAGCACCGAGGGGGCCCATCAGGCCATTCAGTACTTC. The chain uses TRBV5-4 and TRBJ2-4; 7 bases are shared with TRBD1. After removal of 4 bases from V and 9 bases from J, the junction contained 13 bases not matched to a gene. CDR1 and CDR2 from the germline V gene are SGHNT and YYREEE (reference sequence). This CDR3 contains 15 residues.

This chain joins TRBV5-1 and TRBJ2-7; D not resolved. This CDR3 contains 16 residues. Trimming cost V 4 bases and J 0 bases, with 17 bases left between them. CDR1 is SGHRS, CDR2 YFSETQ, per germline. The CDR3 loop is CASSPPGLLSSYEQYF. In DNA, the CDR3 is TGCGCCAGCAGCCCGCCGGGTTTATTGAGCTCCTACGAGCAGTACTTC.

The V call is TRBV13, the J call TRBJ2-7; D is perhaps TRBD2 (6 bases). Trimming removed 4 bases from V and 0 bases from J, with 13 bases in between. There are 15 residues in the CDR3. Germline lookup yields CDR1 PRHDT and CDR2 FYEKMQ (reference sequence). CDR3 DNA sequence: TGTGCCAGCAGCTCCCTGCGCGGGGTCTCCTACGAGCAGTACTTC. This sequence encodes CASSSLRGVSYEQYF.

This sequence joins TRBV9 and TRBJ2-7, with a possible D match to TRBD1 (5 bases). The germline CDR1 and CDR2 sequences are SGDLS and YYNGEE. V shed 4 bases and J shed 2 bases, with 16 bases lying between them. The CDR3 is made up of 15 amino acids. The CDR3 is CASSRTPGLAYEQYF. Here the CDR3 DNA reads TGTGCCAGCAGCCGAACGCCAGGGCTTGCCTACGAGCAGTACTTC.

V is TRBV10-3 and J is TRBJ2-1, with 12 bases aligning to TRBD2. Germline-derived CDR1 and CDR2 are ENHRY and SYGVKD. V trimming: 6 bases; J trimming: 9 bases; junction bases outside the gene matches: 15. The CDR3 is 17 residues long. DNA for the CDR3: TGTGCCATCAGCGGTCAAACAACTAGCGGGGGGTTAGGTGAGCAGTTCTTC. Translated, it gives CAISGQTTSGGLGEQFF.

The V call is TRBV6-2 or TRBV6-3, the J call TRBJ2-7, with D possibly matching TRBD2 (7 bases). The V end lost 2 bases, the J end lost 4 bases, and 12 bases lay between the germline ends. Germline V lookup: CDR1 MNHEY, CDR2 SVGEGT. This CDR3 contains 14 residues. CDR3 nucleotide sequence: TGTGCCAGCAGTTACCGGGGGGCATCGTACGAGCAGTACTTC. Translation gives CASSYRGASYEQYF.

This clone was seen only a few times. The gene calls are TRBV7-6 and TRBJ2-7; weak D call: TRBD2 (5 bases). CDR3 length: 13 amino acids. Germline V gene sequence: CDR1 SGHVS, CDR2 FNYEAQ. V was clipped by 1 base and J by 3 bases, with 7 bases between them. The CDR3 DNA reads TGTGCCAGCAGCTTAGACACTAGCTACGAGCAGTACTTC. It is translated as CASSLDTSYEQYF.

The chain joins TRBV5-4 to TRBJ1-1; no clear D gene. Germline values: CDR1 SGHNT, CDR2 YYREEE (reference sequence). The CDR3 extends over 11 amino acids. The V end lost 7 bases, the J end lost 1 base, and 5 bases lay between the germline ends. The CDR3: CASGRNTEAFF. CDR3 sequence (DNA): TGTGCCAGCGGTAGGAACACTGAAGCTTTCTTT.

This chain uses TRBV11-3 with TRBJ2-7, with 7 nucleotides matching TRBD1. Germline assignment: CDR1 SGHNT and CDR2 YENEEA. This CDR3 has 14 amino acids. V trimming: 5 bases; J trimming: 0 bases; junction bases outside the gene matches: 4. The CDR3 bases are TGTGCCAGCAGCACCGACAGGGCCTCCTACGAGCAGTACTTC. Protein product: CASSTDRASYEQYF.

This rearrangement joins TRBV7-2 to TRBJ2-1; D remains unclear. The V and J ends lost 1 base and 0 bases respectively, with 13 bases between them. Germline V gene lookup returns CDR1 SGHTA and CDR2 FQGNSA. The CDR3 has 17 residues. Written as DNA, the CDR3 is TGTGCCAGCAGCTTAGGGGTTCTAGTAAGCTCCTACAATGAGCAGTTCTTC. The encoded protein is CASSLGVLVSSYNEQFF.

Points on this clone: A junction boundary mismatches the germline segment, possibly from a read error. V usage is TRBV3-1 (or the pseudogene TRBV3-2) and J usage is TRBJ2-7; D perhaps matches TRBD2 (7 bases). The CDR3 totals 13 residues. Per germline, CDR1 LGHDT and CDR2 YNNKEL (reference sequence). CDR3 coding DNA: TGTGCCAGCAGCCAAGATCGGGGGCAGGGGAGGGACTTC. It translates to CASSQDRGQGRDF.

The rearrangement uses TRBV19 and TRBJ1-1; possibly TRBD1 for D (6 bases). The V and J ends lost 2 bases and 4 bases respectively, with 17 bases between them. The CDR3 spans 16 residues. Germline-derived CDR1 and CDR2 are LNHDA and SQIVND (reference sequence). This chain's CDR3 is CASSIRNRVEGTEAFF. DNA for the CDR3: TGTGCCAGTAGTATACGGAACAGGGTCGAAGGCACTGAAGCTTTCTTT.

V is TRBV25-1 and J is TRBJ1-2; TRBD1 matches at 7 bases. Germline CDR1 and CDR2: MGHDK and SYGVNS. The V and J ends lost 1 base and 3 bases, in that order; junction bases with no gene match: 2. The length of the CDR3 is 14 residues. The CDR3 DNA follows: TGTGCCAGCAGTGAATTCACAGGGGACTATGGCTACACCTTC. Protein product: CASSEFTGDYGYTF.

The V call is TRBV7-2, the J call TRBJ2-3; 9 bases map to TRBD2. This CDR3 has 16 amino acids. The germline V gene has CDR1 SGHTA and CDR2 FQGNSA. The V and J ends lost 1 base and 4 bases, in that order; junction bases with no gene match: 6. The CDR3 loop reads CASSLVAGGDADTQYF. The CDR3 DNA reads as TGTGCCAGCAGCTTAGTGGCGGGGGGGGACGCAGATACGCAGTATTTT.

In this sample, this clone turned up once. J is TRBJ2-3 and V is TRBV7-6; 8 nucleotides line up with TRBD2. Germline V gene data show CDR1 as SGHVS and CDR2 as FNYEAQ. Trimming at V came to 3 bases and at J to 0 bases, leaving 11 bases not matched to a gene. The CDR3 is 18 residues long. The chain's CDR3 is CASSFSTAGGTSTDTQYF. The CDR3 DNA reads TGTGCCAGCAGCTTCTCTACGGCGGGGGGCACTAGCACAGATACGCAGTATTTT. The whole variable domain, remainder taken from reference TRBV7-6 and TRBJ2-3, is GAGVSQSPRYKVTKRGQDVALRCDPISGHVSLYWYRQALGQGPEFLTYFNYEAQQDKSGLPNDRFSAERPEGSISTLTIQRTEQRDSAMYRCASSFSTAGGTSTDTQYFGPGTRLTVL.

The genes are TRBV7-2 and TRBJ1-6; unclear D gene. The CDR3 sequence is 12 residues long. Trimming stripped 5 bases from V and 5 bases from J, with 4 bases between. CDR1 SGHTA and CDR2 FQGNSA come from the germline V gene. The CDR3 here is CASSRNNSPLHF. The CDR3 DNA follows: TGTGCCAGCAGCCGTAATAATTCACCCCTCCACTTT.

This chain joins TRBV19 and TRBJ1-4, with TRBD1 matching over 7 bases. The CDR3 totals 13 residues. After removal of 3 bases from V and 7 bases from J, the junction contained 2 bases not matched to a gene. The V gene's germline CDR1 is LNHDA and CDR2 SQIVND (reference sequence). The CDR3 DNA sequence: TGTGCCAGTAGTATCGACAGGGTTGAAAAACTGTTTTTT. It codes for CASSIDRVEKLFF.

This clone was seen a single time. The V and J genes are TRBV9 and TRBJ2-7, with D tentatively TRBD1 (5 bases). Germline-derived CDR1 and CDR2 are SGDLS and YYNGEE. Trimming shortened V by 4 bases and J by 1 base, and 15 bases separated the two germline ends. CDR3 length equals 15 residues. The CDR3 DNA sequence: TGTGCCAGCAGCCCCGAAGAGACAGCTTCCTACGAGCAGTACTTC. Protein product: CASSPEETASYEQYF. The complete variable domain, with remaining parts taken from reference TRBV9 and TRBJ2-7, reads DSGVTQTPKHLITATGQRVTLRCSPRSGDLSVYWYQQSLDQGLQFLIQYYNGEERAKGNILERFSAQQFPDLHSELNLSSLELGDSALYFCASSPEETASYEQYFGPGTRLTVT.

This sequence joins TRBV3-1 (or the pseudogene TRBV3-2) and TRBJ2-2; 13 bases map to TRBD2. The junction had 0 bases not matched to a gene; V was cut back by 8 bases and J by 3 bases. This CDR3 has 14 residues. Germline values: CDR1 LGHDT, CDR2 YNNKEL (reference sequence). The CDR3 nucleotides read TGTGCCAGCGGACTAGCGGGAGACACCGGGGAGCTGTTTTTT. Amino acid sequence: CASGLAGDTGELFF.

The chain recombines TRBV5-4 with TRBJ1-2; TRBD1 matches at 8 bases. From germline, CDR1 is SGHNT and CDR2 YYREEE (reference sequence). The CDR3 extends over 14 amino acids. Germline trimming cut 3 bases from V and 8 bases from J; bases unmatched to any gene: 9. The CDR3: CASSSGQGTGGYTF. The CDR3, as DNA: TGTGCCAGCAGCTCCGGACAGGGAACCGGCGGCTACACCTTC.

The chain employs TRBV11-2 and TRBJ2-2; 9 bases line up with TRBD1. The CDR3 is 14 residues long. Trimming removed 8 bases from V and 4 bases from J; junction bases left unmatched: 5. CDR1 is SGHAT and CDR2 is FQNNGV in the germline V gene. The CDR3 spells CASARDRVTGELFF. CDR3 sequence (DNA): TGTGCCAGCGCACGGGACAGGGTCACCGGGGAGCTGTTTTTT. The complete variable domain, with remaining parts taken from reference TRBV11-2 and TRBJ2-2, reads EAGVAQSPRYKIIEKRQSVAFWCNPISGHATLYWYQQILGQGPKLLIQFQNNGVVDDSQLPKDRFSAERLKGVDSTLKIQPAKLEDSAVYLCASARDRVTGELFFGEGSRLTVL.

This clone appeared once. This chain uses TRBV5-1 with TRBJ2-2; D is uncertain. CDR1 is SGHRS and CDR2 is YFSETQ in the germline V gene. V was cut by 2 bases and J by 1 base, with 12 bases left in between. This CDR3 has 16 amino acids. The CDR3 loop is CASSFGPGMNTGELFF. For the CDR3, the DNA is TGCGCCAGCAGCTTTGGCCCGGGTATGAACACCGGGGAGCTGTTTTTT.

V and J are TRBV4-3 and TRBJ1-2; D not resolved. V was cut by 0 bases and J by 7 bases, with 18 bases left in between. Germline CDR1 is LGHNA and CDR2 is YSLEER. This CDR3 comprises 16 residues. As DNA, the CDR3 is TGCGCCAGCAGCCAAGATCGAAAGCCCGGGGTCGCTGGCTACACCTTC. It is translated as CASSQDRKPGVAGYTF.

This clone was detected only once. The V call is TRBV4-3, the J call TRBJ1-2; the D is unclear. With 3 bases removed from V and 1 base from J, the gap between germline ends came to 9 bases. Germline lookup yields CDR1 LGHNA and CDR2 YSLEER. CDR3 length: 14 amino acids. CDR3 residues: CASSQAGSNYGYTF. The CDR3 DNA sequence: TGCGCCAGCAGCCAGGCAGGAAGTAACTATGGCTACACCTTC.

The chain uses TRBV6-5 and TRBJ1-5, with D perhaps TRBD1 (6 bases). The CDR3 spans 13 residues. V lost 7 bases to trimming and J lost 6 bases, with 13 bases between them. Germline CDR1 is MNHEY and CDR2 is SVGAGI. This CDR3 reads CASNGGLPQPQHF. CDR3 in DNA: TGTGCCAGCAATGGGGGCCTTCCTCAGCCCCAGCATTTT.

The chain couples TRBV6-5 to TRBJ1-2; TRBD1 might be the D (5 bases). Germline V gene lookup returns CDR1 MNHEY and CDR2 SVGAGI. V was cut by 10 bases and J by 2 bases, with 17 bases left in between. This CDR3 region has 14 residues. DNA of the CDR3: TGTGCCACCACGGGGGGTCTTAAAAACTATGGCTACACCTTC. Its protein product is CATTGGLKNYGYTF.